The 28 T cell receptor beta chains given below trace back to one sample, sequenced in a study of low-dose radiotherapy and immunotherapy resistance in tumors. TRAV and TRBV primers primed cDNA for both TCRalpha and TCRbeta. Using a constant-region primer together with a V-primer adapter, TCRs were subjected to 20 PCR cycles of amplification. TCRdb itself ran the reads through MiXCR, one entry per CDR3 protein. The repertoire consists of more than 45,000 distinct CDR3 sequences, with about 25% occurring once and the leading ten covering 5.5% to 6.5%. Stated time point: before trial treatment. Sequenced material: PBMCs, taken before treatment. These receptor sequences come from a male donor with prostate cancer.

Comment on this clonotype: With only one base between it and a far larger clone, this is likely a read error. This chain joins TRBV6-2 or TRBV6-3 and TRBJ2-7, with no clear D. This CDR3 has 16 residues. Germline V CDR1 and CDR2: MNHEY, SVGEGT. With 2 bases removed from V and 7 bases from J, the gap between germline ends came to 21 bases. Here the CDR3 reads CASSYESTLYYNEQYF. The CDR3 DNA is TGTGCCAGCAGTTACGAGTCGACTCTTTACTACAATGAGCAGTACTTC.

This clonotype has at least ten counts. The chain employs TRBV3-1 and TRBJ2-6, with TRBD2 matching over 8 bases. CDR1 is LGHDT, CDR2 YNNKEL, per germline (reference sequence). The CDR3 runs 16 residues. After removal of 5 bases from V and 0 bases from J, the junction contained 3 bases not matched to a gene. The CDR3 spells CASSTREGSGANVLTF. CDR3 DNA sequence: TGTGCCAGCAGCACCCGGGAGGGCTCTGGGGCCAACGTCCTGACTTTC.

Concerning this clonotype itself: A far larger clone is one nucleotide away, so this likely arose from a read error. V gene TRBV19 combines with J gene TRBJ2-5; D is ambiguous. The V and J ends lost 8 bases and 11 bases respectively, with 24 bases between them. Germline loops: CDR1 LNHDA, CDR2 SQIVND (reference sequence). This CDR3 region has 14 residues. CDR3 residues: CASSNSAWDGEQYF. Written as DNA, the CDR3 is TGTGCCAGTTCCAATTCGGCCTGGGATGGTGAGCAGTACTTC. Combining the CDR3 with reference TRBV19 and TRBJ2-5 gives the whole variable domain DGGITQSPKYLFRKEGQNVTLSCEQNLNHDAMYWYRQDPGQGLRLIYYSQIVNDFQKGDIAEGYSVSREKKESFPLTVTSAQKNPTAFYLCASSNSAWDGEQYFGPGTRLLVL.

To note about this clonotype: With a far larger clone one base away, a read error is the likely cause. The CDR3 is CASSRTGGSGELFF. The CDR3 DNA follows: TGTGCCAGCAGCAGAACAGGGGGTAGCGGGGAGCTGTTTTTT. The gene calls are TRBV13 and TRBJ2-2; 8 nucleotides agree with TRBD1. V was pared by 5 bases and J by 7 bases, with 6 bases of the junction left unmatched. This CDR3 contains 14 residues. Germline CDR1 PRHDT, CDR2 FYEKMQ (reference sequence).

The genes are TRBV4-2 and TRBJ2-1; 13 bases map to TRBD2. There are 16 residues in the CDR3. The V gene end was trimmed by 4 bases and the J gene end by 9 bases; junction bases not matched to a gene: 9. CDR1 and CDR2 from the germline V gene are LGHNA and YNFKEQ. The CDR3 loop reads CASSLRTSGSWVEQFF. The CDR3 DNA follows: TGTGCCAGCAGCCTCCGGACTAGCGGGAGCTGGGTTGAGCAGTTCTTC.

This clonotype has a handful of counts. This chain connects TRBV15 to TRBJ2-1, with TRBD1 matching over 7 bases. The V gene end was trimmed by 8 bases and the J gene end by 7 bases; junction bases not matched to a gene: 11. The CDR3 is 14 amino acids. Germline CDR1 LNHNV, CDR2 YYDKDF (reference sequence). This CDR3 reads CATREGGIVNEQFF. The CDR3 nucleotides read TGTGCCACCCGCGAAGGGGGCATTGTAAATGAGCAGTTCTTC.

This clonotype was seen repeatedly, ten times or more. The chain links TRBV9 to TRBJ1-1; a weak D match, TRBD1 (6 bases). V was shortened by 3 bases and J by 4 bases, with 10 bases between the two germline ends. This CDR3 spans 13 amino acids. The V gene's germline CDR1 is SGDLS and CDR2 YYNGEE. This CDR3 is CASSEQGTTEAFF. CDR3 in DNA: TGTGCCAGCAGCGAACAGGGTACCACTGAAGCTTTCTTT.

This clonotype came up many times. V usage is TRBV7-9 and J usage is TRBJ2-3; 7 bases map to TRBD2. Trimming at V came to 2 bases and at J to 2 bases, leaving 7 bases not matched to a gene. This CDR3 is 16 amino acids long. From germline, CDR1 is SEHNR and CDR2 FQNEAQ (reference sequence). CDR3 region: CASSLLAAPPTDTQYF. The CDR3 DNA reads as TGTGCCAGCAGCTTACTAGCGGCCCCCCCCACAGATACGCAGTATTTT.

This chain joins TRBV19 and TRBJ2-1, with 12 bases lining up with TRBD2. Germline V lookup: CDR1 LNHDA, CDR2 SQIVND (reference sequence). The trim removed 5 bases at V and 0 bases at J, leaving 11 bases unmatched. The CDR3 extends over 19 amino acids. The CDR3: CASSPFSLAGGSSYNEQFF. In DNA form, the CDR3 reads TGTGCCAGTAGTCCCTTCAGTCTAGCGGGAGGGAGCTCCTACAATGAGCAGTTCTTC.

In this sample, this clonotype is medium-sized (0.01 to 0.1%). This sequence joins TRBV24-1 and TRBJ2-2; D unclear. The CDR3 contains 17 residues. V was pared by 4 bases and J by 1 base, with 15 bases between. Germline loops: CDR1 KGHDR, CDR2 SFDVKD. DNA for the CDR3: TGTGCCACCAGTGAAAAGCCCCGGGTAGGGAACACCGGGGAGCTGTTTTTT. It specifies CATSEKPRVGNTGELFF.

The chain carries TRBV30 and TRBJ2-3, with a weak D call TRBD2 (5 bases). Germline V gene sequence: CDR1 GTSNPN, CDR2 SVGIG (reference sequence). This CDR3 region has 14 residues. V shed 1 base and J shed 1 base, with 9 bases lying between them. The CDR3 nucleotides are TGTGCCTGGAGTGCCCGAGGGCGCACAGATACGCAGTATTTT. This gives the protein CAWSARGRTDTQYF.

This clonotype was picked up many times. This chain joins TRBV6-6 and TRBJ1-6; possible D gene TRBD1, 6 bases. In germline, CDR1 is MNHNY, CDR2 SVGAGI (reference sequence). CDR3 length: 14 amino acids. V lost 6 bases to trimming and J lost 6 bases, with 12 bases between them. CDR3 nucleotides: TGTGCCAGCAGCCGGGACACCTCTAATTCACCCCTCCACTTT. The encoded protein is CASSRDTSNSPLHF.

The V and J genes are TRBV5-1 and TRBJ2-3, with 9 bases matching TRBD2. The junction had 2 bases not matched to a gene; V was cut back by 0 bases and J by 3 bases. Per the germline V gene, CDR1 is SGHRS and CDR2 is YFSETQ. The CDR3 sequence is 15 residues long. The CDR3 is CASSLGTSATDTQYF. The DNA for the CDR3 is TGCGCCAGCAGCTTGGGGACTAGCGCAACAGATACGCAGTATTTT.

Comments on this clonotype: This sequence is one base from a far larger clone and is likely a read error. The CDR3 coding sequence is TGTGCCAGCAGTTTTGGATCGGGACTAGCGGGAGAGGAGCAGTTCTTC. Its translation: CASSFGSGLAGEEQFF. The genes are TRBV12-3 or TRBV12-4 and TRBJ2-1, with TRBD2 matching over 14 bases. The CDR3 spans 16 residues. With V trimmed by 3 bases and J by 10 bases, 8 bases remained unmatched.

The V gene is TRBV7-2, the J gene TRBJ2-1; 12 bases are shared with TRBD2. Germline V gives CDR1 SGHTA, CDR2 FQGNSA. The V and J ends lost 6 bases and 1 base, in that order; junction bases with no gene match: 4. The CDR3 is 16 residues long. CDR3 sequence reads: CASRPGTSGSYNEQFF. CDR3 nucleotides: TGTGCCAGCAGACCCGGGACTAGCGGGTCCTACAATGAGCAGTTCTTC.

The chain employs TRBV7-2 and TRBJ2-7; possibly TRBD1 or TRBD2 for D (5 bases each). CDR3 length: 13 amino acids. V shed 4 bases and J shed 3 bases, with 10 bases lying between them. Germline V gene data show CDR1 as SGHTA and CDR2 as FQGNSA. For the CDR3, the DNA is TGTGCCAGCAGCTCGGGGCTGTTCTACGAGCAGTACTTC. It codes for CASSSGLFYEQYF.

This clonotype is termed medium-sized. The V and J genes are TRBV28 and TRBJ2-2; D gene uncertain. Germline V gives CDR1 MDHEN, CDR2 SYDVKM. The CDR3 extends over 13 amino acids. Trimming pared 6 bases from V and 6 bases from J, leaving 11 bases between. The CDR3 loop is CASRGTASGELFF. DNA for the CDR3: TGTGCCAGCAGGGGTACCGCTTCCGGGGAGCTGTTTTTT.

This clonotype was seen many times. DNA of the CDR3: TGTGCCAGCAGCTTAGCGCTACAGGGTATTGGCAATCAGCCCCAGCATTTT. It specifies CASSLALQGIGNQPQHF. This chain connects TRBV7-9 to TRBJ1-5; TRBD1 might be the D (6 bases). V lost 0 bases, J lost 2 bases, and 14 bases lay in between. This CDR3 region has 17 residues. Germline V gene lookup returns CDR1 SEHNR and CDR2 FQNEAQ (reference sequence).

V and J are TRBV5-4 and TRBJ2-1, with 8 bases lining up with TRBD2. Germline assignment: CDR1 SGHNT and CDR2 YYREEE (reference sequence). J gave up 8 bases and V 7 bases, and 11 bases lay outside the gene matches. The CDR3 loop spans 14 amino acids. For the CDR3, the DNA is TGTGCCAGCGGCTCAGGGACTAGGAGCGATGAGCAGTTCTTC. Translation gives CASGSGTRSDEQFF.

The sample holds many counts of this clonotype. The chain combines TRBV10-2 with TRBJ1-2, with TRBD1 matching over 10 bases. V trimming: 4 bases; J trimming: 4 bases; junction bases outside the gene matches: 3. Germline loops: CDR1 WSHSY, CDR2 SAAADI. The CDR3 runs 14 residues. The CDR3 protein is CASSGQGAIYGYTF. CDR3 DNA sequence: TGCGCCAGCAGTGGACAGGGGGCCATCTATGGCTACACCTTC.

J is TRBJ2-2 and V is TRBV10-2; possible D gene TRBD2, 6 bases. The germline V gene has CDR1 WSHSY and CDR2 SAAADI. The CDR3 totals 14 residues. V lost 9 bases and J lost 2, with 13 bases in between. The CDR3 loop is CASTPGLNTGELFF. The CDR3 DNA reads as TGCGCCAGTACTCCGGGACTTAACACCGGGGAGCTGTTTTTT.

The sample holds many counts of this clonotype. The gene calls are TRBV11-3 and TRBJ2-6; D is undetermined. V dropped 1 base and J dropped 1 base, with 5 bases sitting between them. This CDR3 spans 15 amino acids. Looked up from germline, CDR1 is SGHNT and CDR2 is YENEEA. The CDR3 DNA reads as TGTGCCAGCAGCTTAGGTGGTTCTGGGGCCAACGTCCTGACTTTC. Translated, it gives CASSLGGSGANVLTF. Drawing the rest from reference TRBV11-3 and TRBJ2-6, the complete variable domain is EAGVVQSPRYKIIEKKQPVAFWCNPISGHNTLYWYLQNLGQGPELLIRYENEEAVDDSQLPKDRFSAERLKGVDSTLKIQPAELGDSAVYLCASSLGGSGANVLTFGAGSRLTVL.

This sequence joins TRBV4-3 and TRBJ1-2, with D possibly matching TRBD1 (5 bases). V gave up 2 bases and J gave up 12 bases, with 22 bases separating them. Germline lookup yields CDR1 LGHNA and CDR2 YSLEER. There are 15 residues in the CDR3. This CDR3 is CASSQSPQGLTANTF. The CDR3 nucleotides read TGCGCCAGCAGCCAAAGCCCCCAGGGACTTACTGCAAACACCTTC.

This clonotype has just one count. This chain uses TRBV29-1 with TRBJ2-2; D not certain. Germline V gene data show CDR1 as SQVTM and CDR2 as ANQGSEA. The CDR3 is 14 residues long. Trimming removed 7 bases from V and 0 bases from J, with 12 bases in between. The CDR3 here is CSARAESNTGELFF. The CDR3 region has the DNA TGCAGCGCCCGGGCGGAATCGAACACCGGGGAGCTGTTTTTT.

The V call is TRBV28, the J call TRBJ2-7; 7 bases agree with TRBD2. Trimming took 6 bases from V and 4 from J; bases not matched to a gene: 15. The length of the CDR3 is 16 residues. The germline CDR1 and CDR2 sequences are MDHEN and SYDVKM. The CDR3 is CASSRGPFILAYEQYF. CDR3 bases: TGTGCCAGCAGCCGAGGCCCCTTTATACTAGCGTACGAGCAGTACTTC.

V is TRBV5-1 and J is TRBJ2-7; maybe TRBD1 (5 bases). Germline CDR1 reads SGHRS; CDR2 reads YFSETQ. This CDR3 comprises 14 residues. V lost 0 bases and J 2 bases, leaving 9 bases between the germline ends. The CDR3 loop reads CASSLEGRAYEQYF. The CDR3 DNA follows: TGCGCCAGCAGCTTGGAGGGCAGGGCCTACGAGCAGTACTTC.

The chain links TRBV5-5 to TRBJ2-1; TRBD2 aligns across 11 bases. The V segment lost 4 bases and the J segment 5 bases; nucleotides outside the gene matches: 8. The germline gives CDR1 SGHKS, CDR2 YYEKEE (reference sequence). The CDR3 contains 16 residues. CDR3 in amino acids: CASSQLAGVGNNEQFF. The CDR3 nucleotides are TGTGCCAGCAGCCAACTAGCGGGAGTGGGGAACAATGAGCAGTTCTTC. Based on the CDR3 plus reference TRBV5-5 and TRBJ2-1, the full variable domain is DAGVTQSPTHLIKTRGQQVTLRCSPISGHKSVSWYQQVLGQGPQFIFQYYEKEERGRGNFPDRFSARQFPNYSSELNVNALLLGDSALYLCASSQLAGVGNNEQFFGPGTRLTVL.

There are many counts of this clonotype. CDR3 nucleotide sequence: TGTGCCAGCTCTTATAAAGGGGGTAGCTTCACAGATACGCAGTATTTT. It translates to CASSYKGGSFTDTQYF. V gene TRBV27 combines with J gene TRBJ2-3, with D maybe TRBD1 (6 bases). The germline V and J ends were trimmed by 8 bases and 2 bases, with 20 bases remaining between them. This CDR3 has 16 amino acids. CDR1 is MNHEY, CDR2 SMNVEV, per germline (reference sequence).